This entry features one T cell receptor beta chain sequence. The repertoire was sequenced with immunoSEQ multiplex PCR; TCRdb's copy has only in-frame clones and lacks some. This table holds around 60,000 clones, around 90% found once. In germline, CDR1 is LNHDA, CDR2 SQIVND (reference sequence). Trimming pared 1 base from V and 4 bases from J, leaving 11 bases between. CDR3 length equals 15 residues. This specimen belongs to a study of blood T cell repertoires in COVID-19. This sequence joins TRBV19 and TRBJ1-5; D is undetermined. Specimen: peripheral blood. The sequence came from a man in his forties or fifties with active COVID-19. The CDR3 DNA follows: TGTGCCAGTAGTATAGCCCACGGACTTAATCAGCCCCAGCATTTT. As protein: CASSIAHGLNQPQHF.